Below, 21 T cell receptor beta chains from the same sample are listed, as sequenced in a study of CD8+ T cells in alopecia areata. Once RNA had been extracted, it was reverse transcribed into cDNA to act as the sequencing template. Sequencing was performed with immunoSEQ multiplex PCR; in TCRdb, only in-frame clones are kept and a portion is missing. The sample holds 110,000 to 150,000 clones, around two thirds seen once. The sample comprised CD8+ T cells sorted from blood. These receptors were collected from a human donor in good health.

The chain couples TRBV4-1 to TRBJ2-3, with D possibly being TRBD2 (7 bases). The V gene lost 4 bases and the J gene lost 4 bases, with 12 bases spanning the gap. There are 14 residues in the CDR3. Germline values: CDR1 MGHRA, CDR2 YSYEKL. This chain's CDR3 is CASSPGGIADTQYF. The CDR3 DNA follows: TGCGCCAGCAGCCCGGGGGGCATTGCAGATACGCAGTATTTT.

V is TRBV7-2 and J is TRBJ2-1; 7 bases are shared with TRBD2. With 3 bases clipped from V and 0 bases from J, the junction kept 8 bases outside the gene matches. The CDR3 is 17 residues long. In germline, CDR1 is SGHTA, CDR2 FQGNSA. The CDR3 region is CASSLGVGLISYNEQFF. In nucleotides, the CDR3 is TGTGCCAGCAGCTTGGGGGTGGGACTAATCTCCTACAATGAGCAGTTCTTC.

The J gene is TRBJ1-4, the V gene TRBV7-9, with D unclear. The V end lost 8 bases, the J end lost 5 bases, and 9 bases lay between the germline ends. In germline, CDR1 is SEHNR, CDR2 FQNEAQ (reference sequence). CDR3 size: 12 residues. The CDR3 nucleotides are TGTGCCAGCCGGGAAAACAATGAAAAACTGTTTTTT. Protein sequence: CASRENNEKLFF.

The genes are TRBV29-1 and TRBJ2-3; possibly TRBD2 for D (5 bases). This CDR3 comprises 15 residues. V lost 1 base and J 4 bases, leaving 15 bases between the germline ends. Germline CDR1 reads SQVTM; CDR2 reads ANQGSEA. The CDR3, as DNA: TGCAGCGTTGAAGTGGCGGAAGGGAGCGCAGATACGCAGTATTTT. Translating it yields CSVEVAEGSADTQYF.

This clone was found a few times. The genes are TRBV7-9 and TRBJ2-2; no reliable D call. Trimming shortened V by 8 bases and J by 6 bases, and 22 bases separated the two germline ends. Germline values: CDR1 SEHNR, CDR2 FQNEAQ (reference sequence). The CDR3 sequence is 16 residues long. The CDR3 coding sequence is TGTGCCAGCGTTCATACCCCCACACATGAACCCGGGGAGCTGTTTTTT. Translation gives CASVHTPTHEPGELFF.

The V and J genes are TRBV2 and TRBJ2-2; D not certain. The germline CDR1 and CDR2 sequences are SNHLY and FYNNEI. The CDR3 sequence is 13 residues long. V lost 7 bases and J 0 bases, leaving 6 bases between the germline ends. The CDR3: CASKQPNTGELFF. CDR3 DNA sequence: TGTGCCAGCAAGCAGCCGAACACCGGGGAGCTGTTTTTT.

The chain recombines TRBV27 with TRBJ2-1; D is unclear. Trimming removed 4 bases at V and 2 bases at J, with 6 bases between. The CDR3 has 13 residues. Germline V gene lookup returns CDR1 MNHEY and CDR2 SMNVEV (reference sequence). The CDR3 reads CASSYGTYNEQFF. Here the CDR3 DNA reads TGTGCCAGCAGTTATGGGACCTACAATGAGCAGTTCTTC.

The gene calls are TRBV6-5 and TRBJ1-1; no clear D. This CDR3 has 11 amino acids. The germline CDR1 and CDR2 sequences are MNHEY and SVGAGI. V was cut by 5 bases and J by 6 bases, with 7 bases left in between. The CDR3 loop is CASSTGPEAFF. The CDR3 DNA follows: TGTGCCAGCAGTACCGGCCCTGAAGCTTTCTTT.

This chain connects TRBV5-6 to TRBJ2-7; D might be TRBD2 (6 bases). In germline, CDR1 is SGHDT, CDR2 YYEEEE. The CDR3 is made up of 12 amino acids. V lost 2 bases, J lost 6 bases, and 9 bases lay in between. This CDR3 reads CASSLLATEQYF. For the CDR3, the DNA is TGTGCCAGCAGCTTACTAGCCACCGAGCAGTACTTC.

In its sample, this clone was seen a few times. CDR3: CASNGRAVSYEQYF. CDR3 nucleotide sequence: TGTGCCAGCAACGGGCGCGCGGTCTCCTACGAGCAGTACTTC. This rearrangement joins TRBV28 to TRBJ2-7; no reliable D call. Trimming left V 7 bases short and J 0 bases short, with 13 bases between. Germline V CDR1 and CDR2: MDHEN, SYDVKM. The CDR3 is 14 amino acids.

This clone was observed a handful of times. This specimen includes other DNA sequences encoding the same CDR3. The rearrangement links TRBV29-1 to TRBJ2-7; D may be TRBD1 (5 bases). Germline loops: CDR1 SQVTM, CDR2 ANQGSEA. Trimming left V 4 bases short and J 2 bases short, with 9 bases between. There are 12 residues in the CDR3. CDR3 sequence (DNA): TGCAGCGTTGTAGGGGCCCCCTACGAGCAGTACTTC. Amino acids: CSVVGAPYEQYF.

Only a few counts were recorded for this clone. The CDR3 region has the DNA TGCAGCGTTGAAGAGGGGCGCGAGCAGTACTTC. Translation: CSVEEGREQYF. The rearrangement uses TRBV29-1 and TRBJ2-7, with a possible D match to TRBD1 (5 bases). Germline CDR1 SQVTM, CDR2 ANQGSEA. The CDR3 is made up of 11 amino acids. Trimming left V 0 bases short and J 6 bases short, with 6 bases between.

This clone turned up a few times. The CDR3 loop is CASSFATGQGGVADTQYF. The CDR3 DNA follows: TGTGCCAGCAGCTTTGCGACGGGACAGGGAGGAGTGGCAGATACGCAGTATTTT. The chain couples TRBV7-9 to TRBJ2-3; 9 bases match TRBD1. The CDR3 sequence is 18 residues long. V shed 3 bases, J shed 4 bases, and the junction held 14 bases outside the gene matches. The V gene's germline CDR1 is SEHNR and CDR2 FQNEAQ (reference sequence).

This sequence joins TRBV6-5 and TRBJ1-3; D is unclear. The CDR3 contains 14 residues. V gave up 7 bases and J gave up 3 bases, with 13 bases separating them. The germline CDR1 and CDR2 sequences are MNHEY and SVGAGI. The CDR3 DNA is TGTGCCAGCAAAGGCGGATATGGTGGAAACACCATATATTTT. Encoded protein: CASKGGYGGNTIYF.

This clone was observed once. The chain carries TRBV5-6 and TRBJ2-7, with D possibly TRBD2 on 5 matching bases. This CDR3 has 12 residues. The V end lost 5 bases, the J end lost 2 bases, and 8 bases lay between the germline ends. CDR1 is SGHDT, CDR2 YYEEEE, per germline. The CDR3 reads CASRDGAYEQYF. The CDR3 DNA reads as TGTGCCAGCAGAGACGGGGCCTACGAGCAGTACTTC.

CDR3 nucleotide sequence: TGTGCCAGCAGCCTGCAGGGGAACACTGAAGCTTTCTTT. It yields the protein CASSLQGNTEAFF. The chain joins TRBV11-2 to TRBJ1-1, with D possibly matching TRBD1 (5 bases). Trimming took 5 bases from V and 1 from J, leaving 8 bases between them. The length of the CDR3 is 13 residues. Germline loops: CDR1 SGHAT, CDR2 FQNNGV.

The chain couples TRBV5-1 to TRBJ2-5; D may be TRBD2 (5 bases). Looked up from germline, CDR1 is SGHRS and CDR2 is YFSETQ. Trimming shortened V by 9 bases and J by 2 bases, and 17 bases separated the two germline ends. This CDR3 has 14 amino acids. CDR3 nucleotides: TGCGCCACCAGAGGATCCGGGGATCAAGAGACCCAGTACTTC. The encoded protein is CATRGSGDQETQYF.

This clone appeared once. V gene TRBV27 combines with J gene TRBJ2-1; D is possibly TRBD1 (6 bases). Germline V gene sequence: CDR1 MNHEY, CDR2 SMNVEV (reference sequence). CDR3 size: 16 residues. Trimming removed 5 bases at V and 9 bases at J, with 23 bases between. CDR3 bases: TGTGCCAGCAGTCCTTCGACAGGCACACGTTCCCGTGAGCAGTTCTTC. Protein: CASSPSTGTRSREQFF.

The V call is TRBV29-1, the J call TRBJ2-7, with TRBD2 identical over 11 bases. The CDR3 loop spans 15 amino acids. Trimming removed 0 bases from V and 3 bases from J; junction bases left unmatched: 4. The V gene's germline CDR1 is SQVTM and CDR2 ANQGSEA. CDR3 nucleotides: TGCAGCGTTGAAGATCCCGGGACTAGCGGCTACGAGCAGTACTTC. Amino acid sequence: CSVEDPGTSGYEQYF.

This chain's CDR3 is CASSYSYNEQFF. CDR3 DNA sequence: TGTGCCAGCAGTTACTCCTACAATGAGCAGTTCTTC. The chain has TRBV6-6 and TRBJ2-1; D is uncertain. The CDR3 has 12 amino acids. The germline V gene encodes CDR1 MNHNY and CDR2 SVGAGI (reference sequence). Trimming removed 0 bases from V and 3 bases from J, with 0 bases in between.

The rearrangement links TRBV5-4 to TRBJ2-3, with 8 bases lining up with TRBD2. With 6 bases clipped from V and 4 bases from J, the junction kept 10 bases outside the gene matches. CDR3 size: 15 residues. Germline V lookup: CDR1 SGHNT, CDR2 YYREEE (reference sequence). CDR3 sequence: CASTLFGTRADTQYF. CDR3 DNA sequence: TGTGCCAGCACCCTATTCGGGACTAGGGCAGATACGCAGTATTTT.